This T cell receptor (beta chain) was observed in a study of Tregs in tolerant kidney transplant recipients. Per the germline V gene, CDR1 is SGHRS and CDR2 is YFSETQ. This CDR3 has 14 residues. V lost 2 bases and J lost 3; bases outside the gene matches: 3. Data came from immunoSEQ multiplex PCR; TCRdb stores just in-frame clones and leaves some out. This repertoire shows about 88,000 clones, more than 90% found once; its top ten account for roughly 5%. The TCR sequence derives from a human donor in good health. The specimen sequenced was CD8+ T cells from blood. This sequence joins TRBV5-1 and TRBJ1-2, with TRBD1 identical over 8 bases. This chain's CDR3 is CASSFGQGYYGYTF. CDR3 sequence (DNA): TGCGCCAGCAGCTTCGGACAGGGTTACTATGGCTACACCTTC.